This T cell receptor beta chain was captured by sequencing in a study of T cells after yellow fever vaccination. TCRdb fed the 5' RACE reads into MiXCR, producing one record per CDR3 protein. The repertoire includes some 260,000 distinct CDR3 sequences, about 5.2% of them detected once, and 2.5% to 4% sits in the top ten. On this clonotype itself: Its target is not known.

The V and J ends lost 0 bases and 2 bases respectively, with 11 bases between them. CDR1 is MNHNY and CDR2 is SVGAGI in the germline V gene (reference sequence). The CDR3 covers 15 residues. Study-level results: The secondary response was weaker, and its peak arrived faster, on day 5 versus 15.

The source was CD4+ T cells sorted from PBMCs, collected on the day of the yellow fever booster vaccination. The V and J genes are TRBV6-6 and TRBJ2-7; D is possibly TRBD1 (6 bases). This clonotype was obtained from a man in his late teens or twenties who received the YFV17D yellow fever vaccine. The CDR3 sequence is CASSYSNRVTYEQYF. CDR3 sequence (DNA): TGTGCCAGCAGTTACTCGAACAGGGTAACCTACGAGCAGTACTTC.